A single sample is the source of the 28 T cell receptor beta chains below, sequenced in a study of blood T cells in healthy people across ages (dated by TCRdb to the mid-2010s). Libraries were constructed by 5' RACE. Sequenced on an Illumina HiSeq 2500. The second PCR ran for roughly 7 to 12 cycles and used a J-beta primer mix along with a sample-barcoded 5' primer. TCRdb took the public reads, trimmed them with fastp at Q25, ran MiXCR for clone calling and kept in-frame beta chains. Rows merge per CDR3 protein into single entries with the most common DNA and genes. The sample includes 1.5 million or so distinct CDR3 sequences, with roughly 45% observed a single time. The top ten clones comprise roughly 8.2% of the sample. Sequencing was done on a sample of blood. The receptors shown here come from a woman aged 18-29 years in good health.

The chain couples TRBV6-5 to TRBJ1-6, with 9 positions matching TRBD1. The CDR3 covers 17 residues. Germline loops: CDR1 MNHEY, CDR2 SVGAGI. The ends lost 5 bases at V and 2 bases at J; junction bases unmatched: 7. CDR3 nucleotides: TGTGCCAGCAGTACTCGGGACAGGGTCCCCTATAATTCACCCCTCCACTTT. It is translated as CASSTRDRVPYNSPLHF.

A note on this clonotype: Its ends do not fully match the called genes, so a read error is possible. The J gene is TRBJ2-5, the V gene TRBV29-1; D not resolved. CDR3 length: 13 amino acids. Germline values: CDR1 SQVTM, CDR2 ANQGSEA. Written as DNA, the CDR3 is TGCAGCGGTGAAGAGGCAGGAGTCAATGAGCAGTACTTC. This codes for CSGEEAGVNEQYF. The variable domain in full, with the rest retrieved from reference TRBV29-1 and TRBJ2-5, is SAVISQKPSRDICQRGTSLTIQCQVDSQVTMMFWYRQQPGQSLTLIATANQGSEATYESGFVIDKFPISRPNLTFSTLTVSNMSPEDSSIYLCSGEEAGVNEQYFGPGTRLLVL.

This clonotype was seen a few times. The J gene is TRBJ1-4, the V gene TRBV7-2; no definite D call. CDR3 length equals 15 residues. CDR1 and CDR2 (germline): SGHTA, FQGNSA. Trimming left V 1 base short and J 4 bases short, with 10 bases between. The CDR3 DNA reads TGTGCCAGCAGCTTAGTATCGGGAGTTAATGAAAAACTGTTTTTT. Translating gives CASSLVSGVNEKLFF.

This chain uses TRBV20-1 with TRBJ2-7, with 8 bases that match TRBD1. V was pared by 1 base and J by 6 bases, with 8 bases of the junction left unmatched. Per the germline V gene, CDR1 is DFQATT and CDR2 is SNEGSKA (reference sequence). CDR3 length equals 14 residues. The CDR3 DNA reads as TGCAGTGCTAGAGTTCCAGGGGGCGAAGGCGAGCAGTACTTC. Translating it yields CSARVPGGEGEQYF.

The rearrangement links TRBV6-1 to TRBJ1-4, with TRBD1 matching over 7 bases. Germline V gene data show CDR1 as MNHNS and CDR2 as SASEGT. V dropped 5 bases and J dropped 3; count of bases not matched to a gene: 15. CDR3 length equals 18 residues. The CDR3 DNA reads TGTGCCAGCAGTCCCTTGGGACAGCGTAAAGTAGCTAATGAAAAACTGTTTTTT. This codes for CASSPLGQRKVANEKLFF.

The chain is built from TRBV2 and TRBJ1-4, with D unresolved. The CDR3 has 12 residues. V shed 7 bases and J shed 5 bases, with 8 bases lying between them. Germline CDR1 SNHLY, CDR2 FYNNEI. The CDR3 sequence: CASKFDNEKLFF. In nucleotides, the CDR3 is TGTGCCAGCAAGTTCGACAATGAAAAACTGTTTTTT.

This clonotype came up a few times. The chain recombines TRBV6-1 with TRBJ1-1, with D tentatively TRBD1 (5 bases). Per germline, CDR1 MNHNS and CDR2 SASEGT. V was pared by 11 bases and J by 1 base, with 14 bases between. The CDR3 is made up of 13 amino acids. In nucleotides, the CDR3 is TGTGCCGGACAACAGCAGCAGAACACTGAAGCTTTCTTT. Protein product: CAGQQQQNTEAFF.

This clonotype was observed a few times. The CDR3 nucleotides read TGTGCCAGCAGCTTAACGACGGGTCAGGGGGAGCAGTACTTC. It translates to CASSLTTGQGEQYF. J is TRBJ2-7 and V is TRBV7-9; D might be TRBD1 (6 bases). This CDR3 spans 14 amino acids. Looked up from germline, CDR1 is SEHNR and CDR2 is FQNEAQ (reference sequence). The V end was cut by 2 bases, the J end by 7 bases, with 15 bases between. Combining the CDR3 with reference TRBV7-9 and TRBJ2-7 gives the whole variable domain DTGVSQNPRHKITKRGQNVTFRCDPISEHNRLYWYRQTLGQGPEFLTYFQNEAQLEKSRLLSDRFSAERPKGSFSTLEIQRTEQGDSAMYLCASSLTTGQGEQYFGPGTRLTVT.

This clonotype has a handful of counts. The V call is TRBV29-1, the J call TRBJ1-1; 11 bases map to TRBD1. V dropped 6 bases and J dropped 0; count of bases not matched to a gene: 3. This CDR3 region has 14 residues. Germline values: CDR1 SQVTM, CDR2 ANQGSEA. CDR3 bases: TGCAGCGTCTGGACAGGGGGCCTGAACACTGAAGCTTTCTTT. Translated: CSVWTGGLNTEAFF.

The rearrangement links TRBV20-1 to TRBJ2-3; D perhaps matches TRBD1 (6 bases). Trimming took off 6 bases at V and 1 base at J, with 14 bases between the two ends. Germline-derived CDR1 and CDR2 are DFQATT and SNEGSKA (reference sequence). This CDR3 contains 14 residues. The CDR3 sequence: CSAYLGAGTDTQYF. The CDR3 region has the DNA TGCAGTGCCTACCTGGGGGCGGGCACAGATACGCAGTATTTT.

This sequence joins TRBV5-6 and TRBJ2-7; a weak D match, TRBD2 (5 bases). Germline lookup yields CDR1 SGHDT and CDR2 YYEEEE. V lost 3 bases and J lost 0, with 13 bases in between. The CDR3 runs 15 residues. In DNA form, the CDR3 reads TGTGCCAGCAGCTGTGAATCCAGCGGCTCCTACGAGCAGTACTTC. Translation gives CASSCESSGSYEQYF.

The chain links TRBV2 to TRBJ2-5, with 12 bases lining up with TRBD2. Per germline, CDR1 SNHLY and CDR2 FYNNEI. The CDR3 covers 17 residues. Trimming took 0 bases from V and 11 from J; bases not matched to a gene: 13. The chain's CDR3 is CASSEAPLAGGDNEQYF. For the CDR3, the DNA is TGTGCCAGCAGTGAAGCCCCACTAGCGGGAGGAGACAATGAGCAGTACTTC.

Details on this clonotype: The junction differs from germline at one of its ends, possibly a read error. The chain recombines TRBV6-5 with TRBJ2-3, with TRBD1 as a possible D gene (5 bases). The germline gives CDR1 MNHEY, CDR2 SVGAGI. CDR3 size: 16 residues. This CDR3 reads CAGSYGGRVGTDTQYF. DNA of the CDR3: TGTGCCGGCAGTTATGGCGGCAGGGTTGGGACAGATACGCAGTATTTT.

This clonotype came up a few times. The V and J genes are TRBV10-2 and TRBJ2-7, with D tentatively TRBD2 (6 bases). The last part of the DNA fits TRBJ2-5 better; the J call may be wrong. The CDR3 consists of 12 residues. Germline lookup yields CDR1 WSHSY and CDR2 SAAADI. CDR3 amino acids: CASKEAGETQYF. The CDR3 DNA reads TGCGCCAGCAAAGAGGCGGGGGAGACCCAGTACTTC.

The rearrangement joins TRBV4-1 to TRBJ1-5; weak D call: TRBD1 (6 bases). Germline CDR1 and CDR2: MGHRA and YSYEKL. The CDR3 runs 15 residues. Trimming took off 0 bases at V and 6 bases at J, with 12 bases between the two ends. Here the CDR3 DNA reads TGCGCCAGCAGCCAAGATGGAGGACAGACTCAGCCCCAGCATTTT. It is translated as CASSQDGGQTQPQHF.

The V and J genes are TRBV7-6 and TRBJ2-2; D gene ambiguous. The V and J ends lost 5 bases and 4 bases respectively, with 14 bases between them. Germline CDR1 is SGHVS and CDR2 is FNYEAQ. This CDR3 is built from 15 residues. This CDR3 is CASSPAYTGTGELFF. The CDR3 coding sequence is TGTGCCAGCAGCCCCGCGTATACGGGCACCGGGGAGCTGTTTTTT. Looking up the rest from reference TRBV7-6 and TRBJ2-2 gives the full variable domain: GAGVSQSPRYKVTKRGQDVALRCDPISGHVSLYWYRQALGQGPEFLTYFNYEAQQDKSGLPNDRFSAERPEGSISTLTIQRTEQRDSAMYRCASSPAYTGTGELFFGEGSRLTVL.

The CDR3 is CASSPERGRANEQYF. Written as DNA, the CDR3 is TGTGCCAGCAGCCCCGAAAGGGGGAGGGCCAATGAGCAGTACTTC. The V and J genes are TRBV3-1 and TRBJ2-1; weak D call: TRBD2 (7 bases). The end of the DNA is better explained by TRBJ2-7, so the J call may be wrong. The CDR3 is 15 amino acids. The germline CDR1 and CDR2 sequences are LGHDT and YNNKEL (reference sequence).

This clonotype appeared many times. The CDR3, as DNA: TGTGCCAGCAGCCAAGATCAATCCGAGCAGTACTTC. It codes for CASSQDQSEQYF. This chain connects TRBV4-2 to TRBJ2-5; D uncertain. The J call may be mistaken, given a closer DNA end match to TRBJ2-7. CDR1 and CDR2 (germline): LGHNA, YNFKEQ. The CDR3 contains 12 residues.

V gene TRBV5-1 combines with J gene TRBJ2-5; the D gene is possibly TRBD2 (6 bases). Germline V gives CDR1 SGHRS, CDR2 YFSETQ. The V end was cut by 7 bases, the J end by 8 bases, with 18 bases between. The CDR3 spans 13 residues. The CDR3 is CASRASGVDTQYF. The CDR3, as DNA: TGCGCCAGCCGGGCCTCGGGGGTAGATACCCAGTACTTC. The full variable domain, in which reference TRBV5-1 and TRBJ2-5 provide the parts outside the CDR3, is KAGVTQTPRYLIKTRGQQVTLSCSPISGHRSVSWYQQTPGQGLQFLFEYFSETQRNKGNFPGRFSGRQFSNSRSEMNVSTLELGDSALYLCASRASGVDTQYFGPGTRLLVL.

This clonotype has a handful of counts. The chain employs TRBV5-1 and TRBJ2-4, with a weak D call TRBD1 (5 bases). Trimming took off 0 bases at V and 0 bases at J, with 10 bases between the two ends. The CDR3 spans 16 residues. Germline values: CDR1 SGHRS, CDR2 YFSETQ. The CDR3, as DNA: TGCGCCAGCAGCTTGGATCAGGGTCTAGCCAAAAACATTCAGTACTTC. Translation gives CASSLDQGLAKNIQYF.

This clonotype was observed a single time. The chain links TRBV18 to TRBJ2-5; D is undetermined. CDR3 length: 14 residues. V shed 1 base and J shed 12 bases, with 18 bases lying between them. Germline-derived CDR1 and CDR2 are KGHSH and LQKENI. The CDR3 here is CASSPRLQETLEYF. CDR3 sequence (DNA): TGTGCCAGCTCACCACGACTCCAGGAGACTTTGGAGTACTTC.

This chain links TRBV5-1 with TRBJ2-1; D perhaps matches TRBD2 (5 bases). Germline CDR1 SGHRS, CDR2 YFSETQ. The V end lost 2 bases, the J end lost 5 bases, and 14 bases lay between the germline ends. The CDR3 has 15 residues. The CDR3 sequence: CASSLVIAGNNEQFF. As DNA, the CDR3 is TGCGCCAGCAGCTTAGTTATCGCCGGGAACAATGAGCAGTTCTTC.

This clonotype was seen a handful of times. The chain is built from TRBV20-1 and TRBJ2-1; 7 nucleotides align to TRBD2. V was pared by 5 bases and J by 7 bases, with 11 bases of the junction left unmatched. CDR3 size: 14 residues. CDR1 is DFQATT, CDR2 SNEGSKA, per germline (reference sequence). In DNA form, the CDR3 reads TGCAGTGCTCCGAACCAGCGGGGAAGGAATGAGCAGTTCTTC. Protein product: CSAPNQRGRNEQFF.

This clonotype was seen more than once but under ten times. The chain joins TRBV20-1 to TRBJ2-3; tentative D call: TRBD1 (6 bases). Trimming stripped 3 bases from V and 3 bases from J, with 19 bases between. The germline V gene encodes CDR1 DFQATT and CDR2 SNEGSKA (reference sequence). The CDR3 length is 16 residues. CDR3 protein: CSARPYRDMWTDTQYF. The CDR3 DNA reads TGCAGTGCTAGGCCCTACAGGGATATGTGGACAGATACGCAGTATTTT.

This clonotype has only a few counts. This chain uses TRBV3-1 with TRBJ2-1; D perhaps matches TRBD1 (6 bases). In germline, CDR1 is LGHDT, CDR2 YNNKEL (reference sequence). This CDR3 contains 17 residues. The ends were cut back, 8 bases at V and 7 bases at J, with 27 bases in the middle. The CDR3 protein is CASLQGFQRPSLNEQFF. CDR3 nucleotides: TGTGCCAGCCTTCAGGGGTTCCAGCGCCCATCTCTTAATGAGCAGTTCTTC.

This clonotype was detected many times. The chain links TRBV6-5 to TRBJ2-7, with D possibly TRBD1 on 7 matching bases. Germline CDR1 and CDR2: MNHEY and SVGAGI. Trimming took 6 bases from V and 3 from J, leaving 12 bases between them. This CDR3 has 13 amino acids. CDR3 sequence reads: CASSPGGFYEQYF. The DNA of the CDR3 is TGTGCCAGCAGCCCAGGGGGGTTCTACGAGCAGTACTTC.

On this clonotype itself: A read error is possible here, since a much larger clone lies one base away. This chain uses TRBV7-2 with TRBJ2-5; a possible D gene is TRBD1 (6 bases). This CDR3 is built from 12 residues. Germline V gives CDR1 SGHTA, CDR2 FQGNSA. The CDR3 loop reads CPSSTTDRNLYF. The CDR3 DNA is TGTCCCAGCAGCACGACCGACAGGAATCTGTACTTC.

The chain employs TRBV20-1 and TRBJ2-3; 10 bases line up with TRBD2. This CDR3 is built from 15 residues. Germline assignment: CDR1 DFQATT and CDR2 SNEGSKA (reference sequence). After removal of 5 bases from V and 4 bases from J, the junction contained 9 bases not matched to a gene. CDR3 amino acids: CSAVVVAGGSDTQYF. The CDR3 coding sequence is TGCAGTGCTGTTGTAGTAGCGGGAGGATCAGATACGCAGTATTTT.